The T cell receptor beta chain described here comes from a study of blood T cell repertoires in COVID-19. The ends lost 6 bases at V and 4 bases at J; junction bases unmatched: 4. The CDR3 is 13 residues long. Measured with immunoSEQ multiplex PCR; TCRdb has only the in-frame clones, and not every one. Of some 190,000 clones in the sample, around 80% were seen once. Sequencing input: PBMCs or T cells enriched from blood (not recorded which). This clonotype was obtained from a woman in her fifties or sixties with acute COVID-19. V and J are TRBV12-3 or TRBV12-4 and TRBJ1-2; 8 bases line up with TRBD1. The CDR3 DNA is TGTGCCAGCAGCCCGACAGGGGTCTATGGCTACACCTTC. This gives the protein CASSPTGVYGYTF.